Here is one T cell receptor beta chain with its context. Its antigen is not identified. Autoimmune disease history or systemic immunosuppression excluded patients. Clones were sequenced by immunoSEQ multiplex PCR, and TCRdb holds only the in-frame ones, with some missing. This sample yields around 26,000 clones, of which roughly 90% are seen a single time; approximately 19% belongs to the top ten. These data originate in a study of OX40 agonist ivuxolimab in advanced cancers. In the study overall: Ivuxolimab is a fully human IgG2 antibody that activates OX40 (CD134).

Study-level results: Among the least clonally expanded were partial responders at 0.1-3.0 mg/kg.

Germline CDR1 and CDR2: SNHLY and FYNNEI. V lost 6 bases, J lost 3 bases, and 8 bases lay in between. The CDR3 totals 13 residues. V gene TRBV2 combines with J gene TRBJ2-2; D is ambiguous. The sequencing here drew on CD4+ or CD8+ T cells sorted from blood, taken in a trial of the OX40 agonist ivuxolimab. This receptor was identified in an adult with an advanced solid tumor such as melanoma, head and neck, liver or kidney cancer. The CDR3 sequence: CASRELDTGELFF. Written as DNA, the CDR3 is TGTGCCAGCAGGGAACTCGACACCGGGGAGCTGTTTTTT.